This TCR beta chain was sequenced for a study of CXCR3-negative and CXCR3-positive naive CD8 T cells. The naive CD8+ gate required CD45RO-CCR7+CD27+CD95- phenotype. It was by 5' RACE with UMI labels that the TRB cDNA libraries were prepared. TCRdb re-called the 5' RACE reads and shows each CDR3 protein once, DNA omitted. The table for this sample gives tens of thousands of distinct CDR3 sequences. The sample taken for sequencing was naive CXCR3- CD8+ T cells from blood. Subset in this sample: CD45RO-CCR7+CD27+CD95- naive CD8+ T cells lacking CXCR3 (TNR3-). This receptor was identified in a human donor in good health. Some clones in this sample may be carry-over from other donors' samples.

The CDR3 spells CASSSSGAYNEQFF. The chain recombines TRBV7-3 with TRBJ2-1; as DNA is missing, the TRBD2 call by TCRdb cannot be tested. This CDR3 is 14 amino acids long. In germline, CDR1 is SGHTA, CDR2 FQGTGA. Full variable domain (remainder filled in from reference TRBV7-3 and TRBJ2-1): GAGVSQTPSNKVTEKGKYVELRCDPISGHTALYWYRQSLGQGPEFLIYFQGTGAADDSGLPNDRFFAVRPEGSVSTLKIQRTERGDSAVYLCASSSSGAYNEQFFGPGTRLTVL.